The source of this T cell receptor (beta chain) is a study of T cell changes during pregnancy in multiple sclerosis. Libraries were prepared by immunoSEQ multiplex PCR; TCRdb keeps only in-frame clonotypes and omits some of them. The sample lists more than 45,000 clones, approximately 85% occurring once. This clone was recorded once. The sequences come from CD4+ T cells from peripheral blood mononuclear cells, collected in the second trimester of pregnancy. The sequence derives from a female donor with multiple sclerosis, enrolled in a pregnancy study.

This CDR3 is CASSSGTLGNTIYF. The CDR3 DNA reads TGTGCCAGCAGTTCAGGGACTCTTGGAAACACCATATATTTT. The rearrangement uses TRBV28 and TRBJ1-3, with TRBD1 as a possible D gene (5 bases). V gave up 4 bases and J gave up 3 bases, with 10 bases separating them. The CDR3 runs to 14 residues. Germline CDR1 reads MDHEN; CDR2 reads SYDVKM.